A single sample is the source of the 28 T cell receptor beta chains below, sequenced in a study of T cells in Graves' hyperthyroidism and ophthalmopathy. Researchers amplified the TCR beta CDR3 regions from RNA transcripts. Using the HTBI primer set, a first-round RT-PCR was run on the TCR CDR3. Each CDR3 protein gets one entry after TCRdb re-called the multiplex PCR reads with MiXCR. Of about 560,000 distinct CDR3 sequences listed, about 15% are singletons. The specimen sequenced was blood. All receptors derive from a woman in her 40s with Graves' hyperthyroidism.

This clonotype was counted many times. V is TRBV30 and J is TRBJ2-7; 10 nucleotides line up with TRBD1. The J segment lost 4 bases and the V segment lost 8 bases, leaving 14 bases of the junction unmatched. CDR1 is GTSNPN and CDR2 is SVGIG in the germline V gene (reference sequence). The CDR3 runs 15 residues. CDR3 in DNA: TGTGCCGGTAAACCCGACAGGGGGCATTTGTACGAGCAGTACTTC. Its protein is CAGKPDRGHLYEQYF.

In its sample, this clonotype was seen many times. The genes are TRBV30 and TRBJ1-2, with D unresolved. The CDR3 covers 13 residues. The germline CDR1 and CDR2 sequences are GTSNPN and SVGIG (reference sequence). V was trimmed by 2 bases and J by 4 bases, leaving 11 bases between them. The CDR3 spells CAWSSRGGYGYTF. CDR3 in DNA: TGTGCCTGGAGTTCGCGGGGTGGCTATGGCTACACCTTC.

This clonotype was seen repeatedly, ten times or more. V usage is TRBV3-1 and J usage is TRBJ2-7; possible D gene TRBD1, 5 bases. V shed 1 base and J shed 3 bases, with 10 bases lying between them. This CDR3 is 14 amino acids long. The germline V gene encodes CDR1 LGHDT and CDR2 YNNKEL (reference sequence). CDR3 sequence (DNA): TGTGCCAGCAGCCAAGGACAGACCAGCTACGAGCAGTACTTC. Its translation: CASSQGQTSYEQYF.

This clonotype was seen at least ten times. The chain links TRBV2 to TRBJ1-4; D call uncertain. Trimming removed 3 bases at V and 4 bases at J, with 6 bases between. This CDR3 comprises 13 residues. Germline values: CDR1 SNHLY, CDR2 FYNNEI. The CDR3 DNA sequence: TGTGCCAGCAGTGAGTCCGGTAATGAAAAACTGTTTTTT. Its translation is CASSESGNEKLFF.

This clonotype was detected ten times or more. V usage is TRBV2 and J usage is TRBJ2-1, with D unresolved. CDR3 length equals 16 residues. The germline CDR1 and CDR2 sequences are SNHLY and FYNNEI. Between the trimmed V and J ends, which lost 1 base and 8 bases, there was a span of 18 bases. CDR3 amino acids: CASSEEDSLGMDEQFF. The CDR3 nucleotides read TGTGCCAGCAGTGAAGAAGATAGTCTGGGGATGGATGAGCAGTTCTTC.

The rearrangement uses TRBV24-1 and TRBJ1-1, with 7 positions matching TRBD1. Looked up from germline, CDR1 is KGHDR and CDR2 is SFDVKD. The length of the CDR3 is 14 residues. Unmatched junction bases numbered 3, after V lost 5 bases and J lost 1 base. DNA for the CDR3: TGTGCCACCAGTGGCCCAGGGGGGAACACTGAAGCTTTCTTT. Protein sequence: CATSGPGGNTEAFF.

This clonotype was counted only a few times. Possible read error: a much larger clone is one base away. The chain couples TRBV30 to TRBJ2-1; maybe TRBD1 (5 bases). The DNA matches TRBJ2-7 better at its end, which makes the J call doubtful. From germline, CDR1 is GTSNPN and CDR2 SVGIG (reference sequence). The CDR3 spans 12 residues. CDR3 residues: CALPQGDNEQYF. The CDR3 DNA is TGTGCCTTGCCCCAGGGCGACAATGAGCAGTACTTC.

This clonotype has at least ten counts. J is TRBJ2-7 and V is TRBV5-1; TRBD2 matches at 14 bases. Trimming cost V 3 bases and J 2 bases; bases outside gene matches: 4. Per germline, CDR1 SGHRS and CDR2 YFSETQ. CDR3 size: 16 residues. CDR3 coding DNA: TGCGCCAGCAGCTATGGACTAGCGGGAGGCCCCTACGAGCAGTACTTC. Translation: CASSYGLAGGPYEQYF.

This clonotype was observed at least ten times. CDR3 sequence: CASSANLAVAGELFF. The DNA for the CDR3 is TGTGCCAGCAGCGCAAACCTAGCGGTCGCCGGGGAGCTGTTTTTT. The genes are TRBV11-2 and TRBJ2-2; 7 bases line up with TRBD2. This CDR3 region has 15 residues. CDR1 and CDR2 from the germline V gene are SGHAT and FQNNGV. V gave up 5 bases and J gave up 6 bases; unmatched junction bases: 9. Drawing the rest from reference TRBV11-2 and TRBJ2-2, the complete variable domain is EAGVAQSPRYKIIEKRQSVAFWCNPISGHATLYWYQQILGQGPKLLIQFQNNGVVDDSQLPKDRFSAERLKGVDSTLKIQPAKLEDSAVYLCASSANLAVAGELFFGEGSRLTVL.

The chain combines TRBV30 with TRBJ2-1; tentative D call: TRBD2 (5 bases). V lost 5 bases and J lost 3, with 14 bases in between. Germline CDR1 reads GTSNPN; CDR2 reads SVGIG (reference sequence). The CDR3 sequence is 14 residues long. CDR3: CAWGGSAVYNEQFF. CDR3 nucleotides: TGTGCCTGGGGCGGGTCGGCGGTCTACAATGAGCAGTTCTTC.

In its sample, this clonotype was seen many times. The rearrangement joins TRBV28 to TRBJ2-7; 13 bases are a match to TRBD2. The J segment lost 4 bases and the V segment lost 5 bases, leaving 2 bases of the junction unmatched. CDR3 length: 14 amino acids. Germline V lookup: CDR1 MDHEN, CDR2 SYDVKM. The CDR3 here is CASSATSGRYEQYF. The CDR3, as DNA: TGTGCCAGCAGTGCGACTAGCGGGAGGTACGAGCAGTACTTC.

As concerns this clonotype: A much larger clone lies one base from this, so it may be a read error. CDR3 sequence (DNA): TGCAGCGTTGAAACAAGGGCAACCCTCACCGAGACCCAGTACTTC. Amino acid sequence: CSVETRATLTETQYF. The genes are TRBV29-1 and TRBJ2-5; D gene ambiguous. The germline CDR1 and CDR2 sequences are SQVTM and ANQGSEA. The CDR3 has 15 amino acids. Trimming cost V 2 bases and J 5 bases, with 18 bases left between them.

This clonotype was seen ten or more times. The CDR3 here is CASSNASYEQYF. The CDR3 nucleotides read TGTGCCAGCTCCAACGCCTCCTACGAGCAGTACTTC. The J gene is TRBJ2-7, the V gene TRBV18, with D unresolved. In germline, CDR1 is KGHSH, CDR2 LQKENI. Trimming stripped 6 bases from V and 0 bases from J, with 6 bases between. The CDR3 sequence is 12 residues long.

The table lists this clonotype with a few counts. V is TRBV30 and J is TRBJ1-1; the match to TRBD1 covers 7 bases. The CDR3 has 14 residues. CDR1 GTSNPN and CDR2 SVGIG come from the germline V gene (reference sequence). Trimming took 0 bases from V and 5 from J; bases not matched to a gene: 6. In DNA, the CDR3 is TGTGCCTGGAGTGTCCAGGGGGGTTGGACTGAAGCTTTCTTT. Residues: CAWSVQGGWTEAFF.

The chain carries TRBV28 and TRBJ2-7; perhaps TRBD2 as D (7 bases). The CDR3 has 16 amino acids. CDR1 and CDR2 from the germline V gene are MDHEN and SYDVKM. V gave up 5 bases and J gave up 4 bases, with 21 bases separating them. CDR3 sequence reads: CASSTASGGNGYEQYF. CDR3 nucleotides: TGTGCCAGCAGTACAGCATCGGGGGGCAACGGGTACGAGCAGTACTTC.

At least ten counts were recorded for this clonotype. The CDR3 DNA follows: TGCAGTGCTAGAGATCTGGCGGGGCTAGATAATGAAAAACTGTTTTTT. Amino acid sequence: CSARDLAGLDNEKLFF. The chain joins TRBV20-1 to TRBJ1-4; D is perhaps TRBD1 (5 bases). The CDR3 loop spans 16 amino acids. V was clipped by 0 bases and J by 4 bases, with 15 bases between them. Germline V CDR1 and CDR2: DFQATT, SNEGSKA (reference sequence).

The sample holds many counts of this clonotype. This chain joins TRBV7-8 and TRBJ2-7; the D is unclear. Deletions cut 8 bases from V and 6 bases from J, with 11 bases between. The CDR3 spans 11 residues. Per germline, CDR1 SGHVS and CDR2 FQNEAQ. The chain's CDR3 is CASGNRPEQYF. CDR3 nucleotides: TGTGCCAGCGGCAATCGCCCCGAGCAGTACTTC.

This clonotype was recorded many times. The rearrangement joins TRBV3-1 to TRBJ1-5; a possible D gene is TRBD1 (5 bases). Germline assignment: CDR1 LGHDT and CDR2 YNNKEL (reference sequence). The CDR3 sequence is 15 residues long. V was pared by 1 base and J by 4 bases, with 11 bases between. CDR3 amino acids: CASSQGGPPNQPQHF. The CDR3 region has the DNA TGTGCCAGCAGCCAAGGGGGCCCCCCAAATCAGCCCCAGCATTTT.

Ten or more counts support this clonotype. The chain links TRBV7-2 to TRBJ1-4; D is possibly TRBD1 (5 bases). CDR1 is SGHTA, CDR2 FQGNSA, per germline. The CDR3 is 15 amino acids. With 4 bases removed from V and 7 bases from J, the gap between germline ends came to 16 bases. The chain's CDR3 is CASSSGRVRSEKLFF. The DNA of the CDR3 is TGTGCCAGCAGCTCCGGCAGGGTGAGGAGTGAAAAACTGTTTTTT.

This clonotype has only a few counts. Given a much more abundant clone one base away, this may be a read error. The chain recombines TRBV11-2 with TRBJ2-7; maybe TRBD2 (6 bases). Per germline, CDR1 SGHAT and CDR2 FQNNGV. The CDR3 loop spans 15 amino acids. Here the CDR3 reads CVSSVASAYSYEQYF. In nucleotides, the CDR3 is TGTGTCAGCAGTGTGGCTAGCGCATACTCCTACGAGCAGTACTTC.

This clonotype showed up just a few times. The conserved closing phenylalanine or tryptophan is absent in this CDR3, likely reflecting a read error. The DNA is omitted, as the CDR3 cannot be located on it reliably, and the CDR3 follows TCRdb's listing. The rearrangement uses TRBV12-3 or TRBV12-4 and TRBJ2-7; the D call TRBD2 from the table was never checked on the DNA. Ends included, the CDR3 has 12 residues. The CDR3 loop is CASSPGLAFQCL.

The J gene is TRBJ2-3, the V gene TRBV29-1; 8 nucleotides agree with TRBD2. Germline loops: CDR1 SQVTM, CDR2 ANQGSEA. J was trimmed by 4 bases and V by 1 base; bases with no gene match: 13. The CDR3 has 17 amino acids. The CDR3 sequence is CSVEASRTSLFPDTQYF. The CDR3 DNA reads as TGCAGCGTTGAAGCTTCCCGGACTAGCCTATTTCCAGATACGCAGTATTTT.

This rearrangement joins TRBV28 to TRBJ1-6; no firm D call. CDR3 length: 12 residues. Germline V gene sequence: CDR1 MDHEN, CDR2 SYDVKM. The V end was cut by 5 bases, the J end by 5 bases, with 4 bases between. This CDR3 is CASSKNNSPLHF. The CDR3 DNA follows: TGTGCCAGCAGTAAAAATAATTCACCCCTCCACTTT.

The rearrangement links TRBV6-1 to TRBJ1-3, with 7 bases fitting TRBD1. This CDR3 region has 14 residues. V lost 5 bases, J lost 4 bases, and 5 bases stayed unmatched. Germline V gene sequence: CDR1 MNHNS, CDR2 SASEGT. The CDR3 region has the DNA TGTGCCAGCAGTCGGGGGACAGAAGGAAACACCATATATTTT. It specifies CASSRGTEGNTIYF.

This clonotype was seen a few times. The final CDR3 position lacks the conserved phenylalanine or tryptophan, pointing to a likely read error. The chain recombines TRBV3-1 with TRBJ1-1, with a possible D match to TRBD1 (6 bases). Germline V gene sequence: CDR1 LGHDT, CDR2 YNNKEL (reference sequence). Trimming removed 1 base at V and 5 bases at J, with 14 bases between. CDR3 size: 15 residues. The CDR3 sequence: CASSQGAGARTEAFL. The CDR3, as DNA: TGTGCCAGCAGCCAAGGGGCGGGGGCAAGGACTGAAGCTTTCCTT.

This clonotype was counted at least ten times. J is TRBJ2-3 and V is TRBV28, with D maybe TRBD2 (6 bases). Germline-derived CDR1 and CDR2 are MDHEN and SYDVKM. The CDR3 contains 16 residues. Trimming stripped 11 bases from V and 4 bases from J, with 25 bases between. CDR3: CAGAITQEGGPDTQYF. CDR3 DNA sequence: TGTGCCGGGGCGATTACTCAGGAGGGAGGCCCAGATACGCAGTATTTT.

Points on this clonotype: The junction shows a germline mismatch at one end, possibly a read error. The DNA of the CDR3 is TGTGCCAGCAGTTCAGGCAGCGGGAGCTCCTACAGTGAGCAGTTCTTC. Protein sequence: CASSSGSGSSYSEQFF. V is TRBV6-2 or TRBV6-3 and J is TRBJ2-1, with TRBD2 matching 8 bases. CDR3 length equals 16 residues. Per germline, CDR1 MNHEY and CDR2 SVGEGT.

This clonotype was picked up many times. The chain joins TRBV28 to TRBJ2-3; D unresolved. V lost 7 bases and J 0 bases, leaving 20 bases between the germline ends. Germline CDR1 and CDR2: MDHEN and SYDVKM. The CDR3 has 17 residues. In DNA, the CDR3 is TGTGCCAGCACGCCCCCTTCGGACCTTCTTAGCACAGATACGCAGTATTTT. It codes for CASTPPSDLLSTDTQYF.